This T cell receptor beta chain is drawn from a study of T-cell memory formation after mild COVID-19. Study-wide background: TCR clusters showed largely donor specificity.

5'RACE with constant-segment primers yielded barcoded, UMI-tagged TCR alpha and TCR beta cDNA libraries. TCRdb itself ran the 5' RACE reads through MiXCR, one entry per CDR3 protein. The table has about 340,000 distinct CDR3 sequences, roughly 19% seen once; the top ten hold 21%. The sample holds a few counts of this clonotype. Antigen specificity is unknown. Notes on the study in general: CD4/CD8 balance characterized clones contracting day 15 to 85, and CD4+ skew characterized later expanders. Some responding clones appeared in pre-infection memory, suggesting cross-reactive memory joined.

Between the trimmed V and J ends, which lost 4 bases and 5 bases, there was a span of 8 bases. The CDR3 covers 12 residues. Looked up from germline, CDR1 is SEHNR and CDR2 is FQNEAQ (reference sequence). This clonotype was sampled from a young man who had mild COVID-19 (a few samples of this study predate the infection). Cell type and time point are not known. The sample taken for sequencing was PBMCs or a T cell subset sorted from them (not recorded which). The chain has TRBV7-9 and TRBJ1-2; D call uncertain. The CDR3 coding sequence is TGTGCCAGCAGCTCTACCAGATATGGCTACACCTTC. It encodes CASSSTRYGYTF.